This passage covers 3 T cell receptor beta chains from one sample sequenced in a study of T cell changes during pregnancy in multiple sclerosis. Assay: immunoSEQ multiplex PCR; the TCRdb copy retains only in-frame clones and omits some. The repertoire holds some 64,000 clones, with approximately 90% as singletons. The material sequenced was peripheral blood, taken in the first trimester of pregnancy. Source of these receptors: a female donor in good health, enrolled as a control in a pregnancy study.

This chain links TRBV25-1 with TRBJ1-2, with TRBD1 as a possible D gene (6 bases). CDR1 MGHDK and CDR2 SYGVNS come from the germline V gene. V lost 5 bases and J lost 4, with 17 bases in between. The CDR3 runs to 15 residues. The CDR3, as DNA: TGTGCCAGCAGTTTGTCTTTTATGGGGGCCTATGGCTACACCTTC. Translation: CASSLSFMGAYGYTF.

The V and J genes are TRBV7-9 and TRBJ2-5; D possibly corresponds to TRBD2 (5 bases). Germline V lookup: CDR1 SEHNR, CDR2 FQNEAQ (reference sequence). Trimming stripped 5 bases from V and 1 base from J, with 20 bases between. CDR3 size: 17 residues. CDR3 sequence (DNA): TGTGCCAGCAGCGGCGTTCGTAGCGCAGAATTCCAAGAGACCCAGTACTTC. Amino acid sequence: CASSGVRSAEFQETQYF.

The rearrangement uses TRBV10-3 and TRBJ2-3; 10 bases match TRBD1. V gave up 4 bases and J gave up 0 bases; unmatched junction bases: 7. CDR3 length equals 17 residues. Germline V gene lookup returns CDR1 ENHRY and CDR2 SYGVKD. The CDR3 DNA follows: TGTGCCATCAGTGGGGACAGGGGACTGCCTAGCACAGATACGCAGTATTTT. As protein: CAISGDRGLPSTDTQYF.